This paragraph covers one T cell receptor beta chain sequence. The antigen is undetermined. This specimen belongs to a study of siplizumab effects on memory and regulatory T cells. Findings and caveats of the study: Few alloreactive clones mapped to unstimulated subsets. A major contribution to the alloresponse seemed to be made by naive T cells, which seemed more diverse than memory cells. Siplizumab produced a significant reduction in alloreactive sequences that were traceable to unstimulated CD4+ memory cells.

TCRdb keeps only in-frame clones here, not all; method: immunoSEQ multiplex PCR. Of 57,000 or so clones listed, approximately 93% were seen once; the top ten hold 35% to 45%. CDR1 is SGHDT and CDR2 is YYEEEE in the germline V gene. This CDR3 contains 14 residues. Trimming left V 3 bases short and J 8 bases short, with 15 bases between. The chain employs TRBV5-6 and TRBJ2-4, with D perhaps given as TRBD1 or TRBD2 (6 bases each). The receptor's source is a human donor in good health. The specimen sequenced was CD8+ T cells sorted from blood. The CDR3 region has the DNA TGTGCCAGCAGCTCTAGCGTCCCAGGGGACATTCAGTACTTC. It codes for CASSSSVPGDIQYF.